These T cell receptor beta chains were read from a single sample in a study of shared clonotypes between healthy human individuals. The protocol was immunoSEQ multiplex PCR, while the TCRdb copy is restricted to in-frame clones and leaves out a portion. The sample has more than 2 million clones, 95% seen once. Sequences were obtained from naive CD4+ T cells sorted from blood. All receptors come from a young man in good health. Both conserved end residues are trimmed from each CDR3. Each record gives: clone size, V gene, J gene, CDR3 protein. The size entry is marked missing in some rows and otherwise reads once, few, many or a size class.

size: .; V: TRBV11-2; J: TRBJ2-5; CDR3: ASSLVGSSSTQY
size: .; V: TRBV6-1; J: TRBJ1-2; CDR3: ASHRVGTRYGYT
size: .; V: TRBV2; J: TRBJ2-4; CDR3: ASTPGTGENIQY
size: .; V: TRBV7-3; J: TRBJ2-3; CDR3: ASSQYLGGAADTQY
size: .; V: TRBV7-9; J: TRBJ2-3; CDR3: ASSSQTDTQY
size: once; V: TRBV11-2; J: TRBJ1-2; CDR3: ASSLDRILRTGDGYT
size: once; V: TRBV2; J: TRBJ1-4; CDR3: ASCREGNEKLF
size: .; V: TRBV30; J: TRBJ1-1; CDR3: AWRRETNTEAF
size: .; V: TRBV30; J: TRBJ2-3; CDR3: AWNGGQDTQY
size: .; V: TRBV16; J: TRBJ2-3; CDR3: ASSPTSKRVDTQY
size: .; V: TRBV4-1; J: TRBJ1-3; CDR3: ASSPTGAGNTIY
size: .; V: TRBV7-9; J: TRBJ2-1; CDR3: ASSLGGVGNNEQF
size: once; V: TRBV30; J: TRBJ1-1; CDR3: AWSVRVGYTEAF
size: .; V: TRBV7-9; J: TRBJ2-1; CDR3: ASSLAGREPRNEQF
size: once; V: TRBV5-1; J: TRBJ2-7; CDR3: ASSRSQGSSYEQY
size: once; V: TRBV11-2; J: TRBJ2-3; CDR3: ASSVDSGAGTDTQY
size: .; V: TRBV5-1; J: TRBJ1-1; CDR3: ASSFLGAGMNTEAF
size: .; V: TRBV30; J: TRBJ1-4; CDR3: AWSPTGSGEKLF
size: .; V: TRBV9; J: TRBJ2-3; CDR3: ASSLGSETSTDTQY
size: .; V: TRBV4-3; J: TRBJ2-3; CDR3: ASSQAGTSGTDTQY
size: .; V: TRBV5-1; J: TRBJ2-7; CDR3: ASSAGDSSYYEQY
size: once; V: TRBV19; J: TRBJ1-5; CDR3: ASSTKQGAYQPQH
size: .; V: TRBV7-3; J: TRBJ2-1; CDR3: ASGRRGPYNEQF
size: .; V: TRBV5-6; J: TRBJ2-7; CDR3: ASSPRGQGYEQY
size: .; V: TRBV4-3; J: TRBJ1-2; CDR3: ASSQEGQAYGYT
size: .; V: TRBV28; J: TRBJ1-1; CDR3: ASSFIGTAKKPF
size: .; V: TRBV18; J: TRBJ1-2; CDR3: ASSPGQDYGYT
size: .; V: TRBV6-6; J: TRBJ1-4; CDR3: ASRRADEKLF
size: .; V: TRBV5-1; J: TRBJ2-5; CDR3: ASSKQGGWQETQY
size: .; V: TRBV20-1; J: TRBJ1-1; CDR3: SARNTEAF
size: .; V: TRBV5-1; J: TRBJ2-2; CDR3: ASSLGVSDRAGELF
size: once; V: TRBV5-6; J: TRBJ2-1; CDR3: ASSLTGPLNEQF
size: .; V: TRBV7-9; J: TRBJ1-6; CDR3: ASSAGGRGDSPLH
size: .; V: TRBV28; J: TRBJ2-7; CDR3: ASSSQRGEQY
size: few; V: TRBV7-2; J: TRBJ1-5; CDR3: ASSQLGAANQPQH
size: .; V: TRBV2; J: TRBJ2-3; CDR3: ASSGTASTDTQY
size: .; V: TRBV7-9; J: TRBJ2-1; CDR3: ASSLSGSSYNEQF
size: .; V: TRBV4-1; J: TRBJ2-3; CDR3: ASSLTVKGPQDTQY
size: .; V: TRBV7-9; J: TRBJ1-2; CDR3: ASSLVSRDGYT
size: .; V: TRBV5-4; J: TRBJ2-6; CDR3: ASSLGGFPSLSGANVLT
size: .; V: TRBV6-5; J: TRBJ2-7; CDR3: ASAVGQGRSYEQY
size: .; V: TRBV9; J: TRBJ1-4; CDR3: ASSPQGGWAAEKLF
size: .; V: TRBV5-1; J: TRBJ1-1; CDR3: ASSLERPGTEAF
size: .; V: TRBV29-1; J: TRBJ2-1; CDR3: SVPRGPGWGASYNEQF
size: .; V: TRBV6-5; J: TRBJ1-1; CDR3: ASLRTANTEAF
size: .; V: TRBV4-2; J: TRBJ2-5; CDR3: ASSQTRGETQY
size: .; V: TRBV5-1; J: TRBJ2-1; CDR3: ASSLGDFVSYNEQF
size: .; V: TRBV4-1; J: TRBJ1-6; CDR3: ASTSGTRNSPLH
size: .; V: TRBV10-3; J: TRBJ1-2; CDR3: AISESSEQGYT
size: .; V: TRBV5-1; J: TRBJ2-6; CDR3: ASSFSLSGANVLT
size: .; V: TRBV6-6; J: TRBJ2-3; CDR3: ASRASGGSTDTQY
size: .; V: TRBV28; J: TRBJ1-2; CDR3: ASSLSGGQGYT
size: .; V: TRBV4-1; J: TRBJ2-5; CDR3: ASSQGSGKETQY